The 20 T cell receptor beta chains below all came from one sample that was sequenced in a study of monozygotic twins with inflammatory bowel disease. For each CDR3 protein, TCRdb gives one entry from its re-call of the 5' RACE reads, without DNA. The table lists roughly 100,000 distinct CDR3 sequences. Source material: blood. Receptor source: a human donor with ulcerative colitis or Crohn's disease, or a healthy co-twin of an affected twin (not recorded which).

The chain recombines TRBV9 with TRBJ2-7; TCRdb outputs TRBD1, but without DNA this stays unchecked. CDR1 is SGDLS and CDR2 is YYNGEE in the germline V gene. There are 16 residues in the CDR3. The CDR3 sequence: CASSVTGDSGTYEQYF. Full variable domain (remainder filled in from reference TRBV9 and TRBJ2-7): DSGVTQTPKHLITATGQRVTLRCSPRSGDLSVYWYQQSLDQGLQFLIQYYNGEERAKGNILERFSAQQFPDLHSELNLSSLELGDSALYFCASSVTGDSGTYEQYFGPGTRLTVT.

V gene TRBV7-2 combines with J gene TRBJ2-7; TCRdb designates TRBD2, a call that cannot be tested without DNA. The CDR3 loop spans 14 amino acids. The germline gives CDR1 SGHTA, CDR2 FQGNSA. CDR3 residues: CASSLLAGYYEQYF.

The CDR3: CASSLGSQGFSYEQYF. This chain connects TRBV5-5 to TRBJ2-7; TCRdb's assignment of TRBD1 cannot be checked, as there is no DNA. In germline, CDR1 is SGHKS, CDR2 YYEKEE (reference sequence). CDR3 length equals 16 residues. Full variable domain (missing parts from reference TRBV5-5 and TRBJ2-7): DAGVTQSPTHLIKTRGQQVTLRCSPISGHKSVSWYQQVLGQGPQFIFQYYEKEERGRGNFPDRFSARQFPNYSSELNVNALLLGDSALYLCASSLGSQGFSYEQYFGPGTRLTVT.

The gene calls are TRBV5-5 and TRBJ2-7; as DNA is missing, the TRBD2 call by TCRdb cannot be tested. This CDR3 comprises 15 residues. CDR1 and CDR2 (germline): SGHKS, YYEKEE (reference sequence). The CDR3 spells CASSTQAGGFYEQYF.

J is TRBJ2-3 and V is TRBV11-2; TCRdb indicates TRBD2, and absent DNA this call remains unverified. CDR3 length equals 17 residues. Germline values: CDR1 SGHAT, CDR2 FQNNGV. The CDR3 here is CASSPTTRLTLADTQYF.

V usage is TRBV27 and J usage is TRBJ2-2; the D call from TCRdb, TRBD1, cannot be confirmed without DNA. Germline lookup yields CDR1 MNHEY and CDR2 SMNVEV (reference sequence). The CDR3 is 15 amino acids. The CDR3 loop is CASSFGGPNTGELFF.

V usage is TRBV4-3 and J usage is TRBJ2-3; lacking DNA, the TRBD2 call made by TCRdb goes unchecked. The CDR3 has 17 amino acids. In germline, CDR1 is LGHNA, CDR2 YSLEER. The CDR3 loop reads CASSQERGGGVTDTQYF.

The chain links TRBV3-1 to TRBJ2-3; no DNA is available, so the TRBD2 call from TCRdb remains unchecked. This CDR3 is 18 amino acids long. CDR1 LGHDT and CDR2 YNNKEL come from the germline V gene (reference sequence). CDR3 region: CASSSGLAGGRSTDTQYF.

The chain has TRBV27 and TRBJ1-5. The CDR3 contains 13 residues. From germline, CDR1 is MNHEY and CDR2 SMNVEV (reference sequence). CDR3 amino acids: CASSLGLRQPQHF.

This chain uses TRBV6-5 with TRBJ1-1; TCRdb proposes TRBD1, but this gene call is untestable without DNA. Germline assignment: CDR1 MNHEY and CDR2 SVGAGI. The CDR3 runs to 17 residues. CDR3 in amino acids: CASSYSLSGERMTEAFF.

This chain joins TRBV6-5 and TRBJ1-5; the D call of TRBD1 rests on TCRdb alone, since no DNA is present to check it. This CDR3 contains 15 residues. CDR1 and CDR2 from the germline V gene are MNHEY and SVGAGI. The CDR3 spells CASSYPDRVDQPQHF.

The chain employs TRBV6-4 and TRBJ2-2; TCRdb proposes TRBD1, but this gene call is untestable without DNA. This CDR3 is 15 amino acids long. The V gene's germline CDR1 is MRHNA and CDR2 SNTAGT. The CDR3 sequence is CASKPGQSHTGELFF.

The V and J genes are TRBV29-1 and TRBJ2-3. Germline V gene data show CDR1 as SQVTM and CDR2 as ANQGSEA. CDR3 size: 12 residues. CDR3 in amino acids: CSVVRPTDTQYF.

The V gene is TRBV10-3, the J gene TRBJ2-7. Germline V gene sequence: CDR1 ENHRY, CDR2 SYGVKD. The CDR3 is 15 amino acids. The CDR3 region is CAISESSGGPYEQYF.

The rearrangement links TRBV5-1 to TRBJ2-2; TCRdb selects TRBD1, and the lack of DNA leaves this call unchecked. CDR3 length: 16 residues. In germline, CDR1 is SGHRS, CDR2 YFSETQ. The CDR3 loop is CASSSGQGPNTGELFF.

The rearrangement joins TRBV7-2 to TRBJ2-1; TCRdb returns TRBD2, unconfirmable since there is no DNA. Per the germline V gene, CDR1 is SGHTA and CDR2 is FQGNSA. This CDR3 has 15 amino acids. The CDR3 reads CASSPARTSVNEQFF.

V and J are TRBV7-2 and TRBJ1-2; TCRdb lists TRBD1, though no DNA is available to test this call. The CDR3 spans 12 residues. Germline loops: CDR1 SGHTA, CDR2 FQGNSA. This CDR3 is CAGGSRNYGYTF.

This rearrangement joins TRBV4-2 to TRBJ2-7; no DNA is available, so the TRBD1 call from TCRdb remains unchecked. CDR1 is LGHNA, CDR2 YNFKEQ, per germline. The CDR3 is made up of 16 amino acids. CDR3 protein: CASSQESPGPSYEQYF.

The J gene is TRBJ2-7, the V gene TRBV7-9; the D gene TCRdb calls, TRBD1, cannot be checked with no DNA. Germline-derived CDR1 and CDR2 are SEHNR and FQNEAQ (reference sequence). The CDR3 sequence is 15 residues long. CDR3 amino acids: CASSRKQVSPYEQYF.

J is TRBJ2-3 and V is TRBV7-2. CDR1 is SGHTA and CDR2 is FQGNSA in the germline V gene. CDR3 length: 14 residues. The CDR3 reads CASSLEPSTDTQYF.